The 11 T cell receptor beta chains listed next were all sequenced from one sample in a study of cytomegalovirus exposure and HLA in healthy donors. The study ran its PCR with 60 Vbeta and 13 Jbeta primers. The method was immunoSEQ multiplex PCR; TCRdb's version includes in-frame clones alone and lacks a portion of them. The sample table sets out about 110,000 clones. Input material: PBMCs. The source is a man between 50 and 59 years old in good health and CMV-seronegative.

This CDR3 reads CATPGQVDNEQFF. The CDR3 DNA follows: TGTGCCACACCGGGACAGGTTGACAATGAGCAGTTCTTC. V and J are TRBV2 and TRBJ2-1; 8 nucleotides line up with TRBD1. Germline CDR1 is SNHLY and CDR2 is FYNNEI. The CDR3 loop spans 13 amino acids. Unmatched junction bases numbered 7, after V lost 10 bases and J lost 5 bases.

J is TRBJ1-1 and V is TRBV5-1, with 9 nucleotides matching TRBD1. CDR1 is SGHRS and CDR2 is YFSETQ in the germline V gene. This CDR3 comprises 16 residues. The trim removed 0 bases at V and 6 bases at J, leaving 9 bases unmatched. The CDR3 loop reads CASSLAPSDRGAEAFF. The DNA of the CDR3 is TGCGCCAGCAGCTTGGCCCCATCGGACAGGGGCGCTGAAGCTTTCTTT.

The gene calls are TRBV15 and TRBJ1-2; tentative D call: TRBD1 (6 bases). This CDR3 contains 19 residues. The V end lost 1 base, the J end lost 2 bases, and 23 bases lay between the germline ends. The germline V gene has CDR1 LNHNV and CDR2 YYDKDF (reference sequence). CDR3 sequence reads: CATSRVLTRGSGKNYGYTF. The CDR3 DNA follows: TGTGCCACCAGCAGAGTACTGACAAGGGGGAGCGGAAAGAACTATGGCTACACCTTC.

The chain has TRBV27 and TRBJ2-1; D is ambiguous. The CDR3 consists of 13 residues. The germline CDR1 and CDR2 sequences are MNHEY and SMNVEV (reference sequence). V lost 3 bases, J lost 4 bases, and 7 bases lay in between. The CDR3 region has the DNA TGTGCCAGCAGTTTCGGTCGGTACAATGAGCAGTTCTTC. This gives the protein CASSFGRYNEQFF.

The CDR3 nucleotides are TGTGCCAGCAGCTTAGTCGCAGGGGACTATGGCTACACCTTC. Its translation is CASSLVAGDYGYTF. The V and J genes are TRBV11-3 and TRBJ1-2; TRBD1 might be the D (6 bases). The V end lost 1 base, the J end lost 3 bases, and 9 bases lay between the germline ends. Germline CDR1 and CDR2: SGHNT and YENEEA. The CDR3 has 14 residues.

The V gene is TRBV7-9, the J gene TRBJ1-5, with D maybe TRBD1 (6 bases). The CDR3 loop spans 16 amino acids. The ends were cut back, 1 base at V and 5 bases at J, with 15 bases in the middle. Germline V gene sequence: CDR1 SEHNR, CDR2 FQNEAQ (reference sequence). CDR3 in amino acids: CASSLGGQSNYQPQHF. The CDR3, as DNA: TGTGCCAGCAGCTTAGGGGGACAATCCAATTATCAGCCCCAGCATTTT. Together with reference TRBV7-9 and TRBJ1-5, the CDR3 gives the full variable domain: DTGVSQNPRHKITKRGQNVTFRCDPISEHNRLYWYRQTLGQGPEFLTYFQNEAQLEKSRLLSDRFSAERPKGSFSTLEIQRTEQGDSAMYLCASSLGGQSNYQPQHFGDGTRLSIL.

This chain uses TRBV27 with TRBJ1-5; perhaps TRBD1 as D (5 bases). CDR3 length: 13 amino acids. Germline V gene data show CDR1 as MNHEY and CDR2 as SMNVEV (reference sequence). Trimming pared 7 bases from V and 7 bases from J, leaving 14 bases between. The CDR3 DNA reads TGTGCCAGCAATTCAGGGTTAGGGCAGCCCCAGCATTTT. Amino acids: CASNSGLGQPQHF.

The chain is built from TRBV5-4 and TRBJ2-7; D is perhaps TRBD1 (6 bases). This CDR3 has 14 amino acids. Trimming cost V 0 bases and J 0 bases, with 7 bases left between them. CDR1 and CDR2 (germline): SGHNT, YYREEE (reference sequence). CDR3 residues: CASSLEQGSYEQYF. In nucleotides, the CDR3 is TGTGCCAGCAGCTTGGAACAGGGCTCCTACGAGCAGTACTTC.

This sequence joins TRBV18 and TRBJ1-3; unclear D gene. The CDR3 sequence is 14 residues long. Germline V gene data show CDR1 as KGHSH and CDR2 as LQKENI. The germline V and J ends were trimmed by 5 bases and 0 bases, with 8 bases remaining between them. CDR3 in DNA: TGTGCCAGCTCATCCGAGATCTCTGGAAACACCATATATTTT. Its protein is CASSSEISGNTIYF.

The chain joins TRBV15 to TRBJ2-2; TRBD1 might be the D (5 bases). The CDR3 has 13 residues. Looked up from germline, CDR1 is LNHNV and CDR2 is YYDKDF (reference sequence). The V gene lost 0 bases and the J gene lost 7 bases, with 6 bases spanning the gap. The CDR3 nucleotides read TGTGCCACCAGCAGAGATCAGGGCGGGGAGCTGTTTTTT. It yields the protein CATSRDQGGELFF. Full variable domain (missing parts from reference TRBV15 and TRBJ2-2): DAMVIQNPRYQVTQFGKPVTLSCSQTLNHNVMYWYQQKSSQAPKLLFHYYDKDFNNEADTPDNFQSRRPNTSFCFLDIRSPGLGDTAMYLCATSRDQGGELFFGEGSRLTVL.

The chain links TRBV7-8 to TRBJ2-2; TRBD2 agrees at 7 bases. V trimming: 4 bases; J trimming: 7 bases; junction bases outside the gene matches: 12. The CDR3 has 16 amino acids. Germline CDR1 SGHVS, CDR2 FQNEAQ. The DNA of the CDR3 is TGTGCCAGCAGCTCCGAGGAGGGAGGGCCTGACGGGGAGCTGTTTTTT. Encoded protein: CASSSEEGGPDGELFF.